These 7 T cell receptor beta chains were sequenced from one sample in a study of T cell changes during pregnancy in multiple sclerosis. The data were produced by immunoSEQ multiplex PCR, yet TCRdb's version contains in-frame clones alone and is incomplete. The sample has about 38,000 clones; approximately 90% are singletons. Sequences were derived from CD8+ T cells from peripheral blood mononuclear cells, sampled in the third trimester of pregnancy. These receptor sequences come from a female donor with multiple sclerosis, enrolled in a pregnancy study.

This clone was seen a single time. The chain is built from TRBV2 and TRBJ2-2, with 7 bases fitting TRBD1. This CDR3 has 17 amino acids. Trimming at V came to 6 bases and at J to 6 bases, leaving 16 bases not matched to a gene. In germline, CDR1 is SNHLY, CDR2 FYNNEI. The CDR3 coding sequence is TGTGCCAGCAGGTCCCCGTTGACGACAGGGAGCGCCGGGGAGCTGTTTTTT. Amino acids: CASRSPLTTGSAGELFF.

The V gene is TRBV7-2, the J gene TRBJ1-3; D gene unclear. CDR1 SGHTA and CDR2 FQGNSA come from the germline V gene. V lost 3 bases to trimming and J lost 0 bases, with 9 bases between them. The CDR3 is made up of 15 amino acids. The DNA for the CDR3 is TGTGCCAGCAGCTTGTCTGCCTACTCTGGAAACACCATATATTTT. Amino acids: CASSLSAYSGNTIYF.

The chain couples TRBV12-5 to TRBJ1-5, with D possibly being TRBD1 (5 bases). V was clipped by 6 bases and J by 1 base, with 22 bases between them. Germline lookup yields CDR1 LGHNT and CDR2 FRNRAP. CDR3 length: 18 residues. The CDR3 bases are TGTGCTAGTGGCACTCCCGGACCAGGGAGGGACAGCAATCAGCCCCAGCATTTT. Amino acid sequence: CASGTPGPGRDSNQPQHF.

This clone is medium-sized in the sample. V and J are TRBV6-4 and TRBJ2-1; maybe TRBD2 (6 bases). The CDR3 has 14 residues. Germline CDR1 is MRHNA and CDR2 is SNTAGT. V was cut by 4 bases and J by 7 bases, with 14 bases left in between. The CDR3 here is CASSATGERNEQFF. The CDR3 DNA reads TGTGCCAGCAGTGCAACGGGGGAACGAAATGAGCAGTTCTTC.

The V and J genes are TRBV7-9 and TRBJ2-1; D remains unclear. Trimming left V 4 bases short and J 5 bases short, with 18 bases between. Germline CDR1 and CDR2: SEHNR and FQNEAQ (reference sequence). This CDR3 has 16 amino acids. The CDR3 nucleotides read TGTGCCAGCAGCTACCGACCCAGAGAGGTAAACAATGAGCAGTTCTTC. Its translation: CASSYRPREVNNEQFF. Together with reference TRBV7-9 and TRBJ2-1, the CDR3 gives the full variable domain: DTGVSQNPRHKITKRGQNVTFRCDPISEHNRLYWYRQTLGQGPEFLTYFQNEAQLEKSRLLSDRFSAERPKGSFSTLEIQRTEQGDSAMYLCASSYRPREVNNEQFFGPGTRLTVL.

This chain uses TRBV5-6 with TRBJ2-3, with D possibly TRBD2 on 6 matching bases. Trimming took off 2 bases at V and 6 bases at J, with 13 bases between the two ends. This CDR3 is built from 14 residues. Germline assignment: CDR1 SGHDT and CDR2 YYEEEE. The CDR3 nucleotides read TGTGCCAGCAGCTTCGGGACTTCCCCCGATACGCAGTATTTT. This gives the protein CASSFGTSPDTQYF.

This clone appeared a single time. The chain has TRBV28 and TRBJ1-3, with 7 bases fitting TRBD1. CDR1 is MDHEN and CDR2 is SYDVKM in the germline V gene. After removal of 1 base from V and 4 bases from J, the junction contained 7 bases not matched to a gene. This CDR3 has 16 amino acids. For the CDR3, the DNA is TGTGCCAGCAGTTTATCCATCAGGGGGAGAGGAAACACCATATATTTT. This gives the protein CASSLSIRGRGNTIYF.